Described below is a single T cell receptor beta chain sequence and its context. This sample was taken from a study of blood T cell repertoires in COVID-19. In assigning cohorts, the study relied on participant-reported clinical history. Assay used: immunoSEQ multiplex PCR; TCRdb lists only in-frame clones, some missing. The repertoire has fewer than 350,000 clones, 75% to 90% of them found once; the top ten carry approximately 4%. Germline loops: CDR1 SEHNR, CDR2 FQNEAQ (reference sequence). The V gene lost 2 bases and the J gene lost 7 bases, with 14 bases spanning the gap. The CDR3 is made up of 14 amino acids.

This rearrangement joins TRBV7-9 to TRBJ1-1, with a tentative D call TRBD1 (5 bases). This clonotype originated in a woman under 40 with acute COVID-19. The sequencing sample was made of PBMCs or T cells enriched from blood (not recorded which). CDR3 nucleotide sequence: TGTGCCAGCAGCTTAAGTGATGGGGGGTTTGAAGCTTTCTTT. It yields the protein CASSLSDGGFEAFF.